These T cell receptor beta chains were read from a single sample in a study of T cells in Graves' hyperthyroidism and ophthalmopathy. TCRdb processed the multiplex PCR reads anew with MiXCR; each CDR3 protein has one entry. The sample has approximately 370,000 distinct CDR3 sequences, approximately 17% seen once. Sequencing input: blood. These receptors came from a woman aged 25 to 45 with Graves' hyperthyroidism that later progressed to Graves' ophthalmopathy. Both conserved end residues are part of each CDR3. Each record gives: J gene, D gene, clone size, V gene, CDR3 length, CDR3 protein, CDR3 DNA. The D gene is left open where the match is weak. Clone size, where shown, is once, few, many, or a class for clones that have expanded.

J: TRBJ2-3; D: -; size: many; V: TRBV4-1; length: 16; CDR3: CASSQVEGLSTDTQYF; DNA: TGCGCCAGCAGCCAAGTTGAGGGACTTAGCACAGATACGCAGTATTTT
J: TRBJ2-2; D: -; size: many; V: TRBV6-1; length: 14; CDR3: CASSPPRDTGELFF; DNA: TGTGCCAGCAGTCCCCCCCGGGACACCGGGGAGCTGTTTTTT
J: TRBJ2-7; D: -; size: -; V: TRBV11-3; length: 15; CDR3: CASSLVGGDSSEQYF; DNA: TGTGCCAGCAGCTTAGTAGGGGGTGACTCTTCCGAGCAGTACTTC
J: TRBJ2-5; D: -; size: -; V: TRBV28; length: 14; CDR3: CASRSWDFQETQYF; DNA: TGTGCCAGCAGAAGCTGGGACTTCCAAGAGACCCAGTACTTC
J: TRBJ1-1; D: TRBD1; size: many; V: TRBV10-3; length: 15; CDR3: CATSKTQGASSEAFF; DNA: TGTGCCACTTCCAAAACTCAGGGGGCTAGTTCTGAAGCTTTCTTT
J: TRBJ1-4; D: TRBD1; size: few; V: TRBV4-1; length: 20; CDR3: CASSHPRFRDRGLENEKLFF; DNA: TGCGCCAGCAGCCATCCTCGCTTCCGGGACAGGGGGCTCGAGAATGAAAAACTGTTTTTT
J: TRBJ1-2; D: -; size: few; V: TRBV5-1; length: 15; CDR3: CASSFGTGKGYGYTF; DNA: TGCGCCAGCAGCTTTGGTACAGGCAAGGGGTATGGCTACACCTTC
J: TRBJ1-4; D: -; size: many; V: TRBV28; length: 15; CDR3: CASSSSGWTNEKLFF; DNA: TGTGCCAGCAGTTCTTCAGGGTGGACTAATGAAAAACTGTTTTTT
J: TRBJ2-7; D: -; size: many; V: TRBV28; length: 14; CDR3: CATRPRPSMSEQYF; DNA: TGTGCCACCCGGCCCCGCCCTTCTATGAGCGAGCAGTACTTC
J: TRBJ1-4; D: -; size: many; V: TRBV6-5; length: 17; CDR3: CASSYFGTVSHNEKLFF; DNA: TGTGCCAGCAGTTACTTTGGGACGGTCTCCCATAATGAAAAACTGTTTTTT
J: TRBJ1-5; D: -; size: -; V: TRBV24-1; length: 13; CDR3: CATSDRTAQPQHF; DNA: TGTGCCACCAGTGACCGGACGGCCCAGCCCCAGCATTTT
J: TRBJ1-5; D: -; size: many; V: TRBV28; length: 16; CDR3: CASSFRRMGGNQPQHF; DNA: TGTGCCAGCAGTTTCCGAAGGATGGGGGGCAATCAGCCCCAGCATTTT
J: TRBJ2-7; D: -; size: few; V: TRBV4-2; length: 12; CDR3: CASSQDSNEQYF; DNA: TGTGCCAGCAGCCAAGATAGCAACGAGCAGTACTTC
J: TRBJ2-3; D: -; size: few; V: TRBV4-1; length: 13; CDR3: CASSQVGLDTQYF; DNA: TGCGCCAGCAGCCAAGTCGGTCTGGATACGCAGTATTTT
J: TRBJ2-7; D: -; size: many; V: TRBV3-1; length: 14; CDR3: CASSQGHKAYEQYF; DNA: TGTGCCAGCAGCCAAGGGCATAAGGCCTACGAGCAGTACTTC
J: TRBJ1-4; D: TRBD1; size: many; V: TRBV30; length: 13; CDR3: CAWETGGGEKLFF; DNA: TGTGCCTGGGAGACAGGGGGCGGAGAAAAACTGTTTTTT
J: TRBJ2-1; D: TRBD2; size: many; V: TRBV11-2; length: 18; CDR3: CASSLDLRGLAGDNEQFF; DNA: TGTGCCAGCAGCTTAGATCTAAGAGGGCTAGCGGGAGACAATGAGCAGTTCTTC
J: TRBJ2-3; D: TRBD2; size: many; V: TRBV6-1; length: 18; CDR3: CASSDFVDIYREGDTQYF; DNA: TGTGCCAGCAGTGACTTCGTGGACATCTACCGGGAGGGAGATACGCAGTATTTT
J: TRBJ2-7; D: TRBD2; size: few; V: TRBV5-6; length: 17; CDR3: CASSLTWVGGTTYEQYF; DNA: TGTGCCAGCAGCTTGACGTGGGTCGGCGGGACTACCTACGAGCAGTACTTC
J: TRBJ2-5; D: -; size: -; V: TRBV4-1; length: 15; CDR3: CASSQAPGVGETQYF; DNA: TGCGCCAGCAGCCAAGCGCCAGGGGTTGGGGAGACCCAGTACTTC
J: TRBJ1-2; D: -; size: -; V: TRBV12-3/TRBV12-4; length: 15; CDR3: CASSTRDNLGYGYTF; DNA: TGTGCCAGCAGTACCCGGGACAACCTCGGCTATGGCTACACCTTC
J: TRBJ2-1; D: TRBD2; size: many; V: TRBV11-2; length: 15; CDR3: CASNLLAGGFNEQFF; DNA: TGTGCCAGCAACCTTCTAGCGGGGGGCTTCAATGAGCAGTTCTTC
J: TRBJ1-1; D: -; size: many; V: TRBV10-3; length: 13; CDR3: CAIQGLYSSEAFF; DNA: TGTGCCATCCAGGGATTGTACTCCAGTGAAGCTTTCTTT
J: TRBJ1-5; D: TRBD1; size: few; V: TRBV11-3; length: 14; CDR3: CASQAGGSSQPQHF; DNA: TGTGCCAGCCAGGCAGGGGGCTCAAGTCAGCCCCAGCATTTT
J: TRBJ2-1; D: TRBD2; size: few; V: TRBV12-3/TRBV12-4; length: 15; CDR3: CASSLLSGVYNEQFF; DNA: TGTGCCAGCAGTTTGTTGAGCGGGGTTTACAATGAGCAGTTCTTC
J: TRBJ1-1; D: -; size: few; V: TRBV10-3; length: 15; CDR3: CAISESPGPNTEAFF; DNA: TGTGCCATCAGTGAGTCCCCGGGGCCGAACACTGAAGCTTTCTTT
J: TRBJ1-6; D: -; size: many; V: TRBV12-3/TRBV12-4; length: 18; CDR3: CASSSIRGPSSYNSPLHF; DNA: TGTGCCAGCAGTTCAATCAGGGGACCAAGCTCCTATAATTCACCCCTCCACTTT